These 24 T cell receptor beta chains originate from one sample sequenced in a study of identical twins. Via MiXCR, TCRdb re-called the 5' RACE reads, giving one row per CDR3 protein. The data show about 890,000 distinct CDR3 sequences, 10% to 15% seen once. These sequences were also reported in another study, on yellow fever vaccine responses in identical twins.

The sequenced sample was PBMCs. These receptors were obtained from a woman younger than 30 in good health.

The chain recombines TRBV3-1 with TRBJ2-7; 12 bases line up with TRBD2. The CDR3 totals 16 residues. Trimming removed 2 bases from V and 6 bases from J; junction bases left unmatched: 8. Germline values: CDR1 LGHDT, CDR2 YNNKEL (reference sequence). The CDR3 DNA sequence: TGTGCCAGCAGCCAATCCTACGGACTAGCGGGAAGCGAGCAGTACTTC. Protein product: CASSQSYGLAGSEQYF.

The chain carries TRBV11-2 and TRBJ2-3, with 8 bases matching TRBD1. J lost 5 bases, V lost 5 bases, and 18 bases had no gene match. The CDR3 is made up of 18 amino acids. Germline-derived CDR1 and CDR2 are SGHAT and FQNNGV. CDR3 nucleotide sequence: TGTGCCAGCAGCCCATCACCATTGGGACAGGCCCTTGGAGATACGCAGTATTTT. Protein product: CASSPSPLGQALGDTQYF.

J is TRBJ1-1 and V is TRBV10-2; D possibly corresponds to TRBD1 (6 bases). Trimming left V 1 base short and J 6 bases short, with 12 bases between. CDR1 and CDR2 (germline): WSHSY, SAAADI. The CDR3 is 14 residues long. Here the CDR3 DNA reads TGCGCCAGCAGTGAGTGGCAGGGGAGGTCTGAAGCTTTCTTT. Protein product: CASSEWQGRSEAFF.

J is TRBJ2-5 and V is TRBV15; 8 bases align to TRBD2. The length of the CDR3 is 15 residues. V was pared by 5 bases and J by 4 bases, with 9 bases of the junction left unmatched. From germline, CDR1 is LNHNV and CDR2 YYDKDF (reference sequence). The CDR3 loop is CATSSTGGALETQYF. The CDR3 DNA is TGTGCCACCAGCTCCACCGGGGGGGCATTAGAGACCCAGTACTTC. The full variable domain, rest sourced from reference TRBV15 and TRBJ2-5, is DAMVIQNPRYQVTQFGKPVTLSCSQTLNHNVMYWYQQKSSQAPKLLFHYYDKDFNNEADTPDNFQSRRPNTSFCFLDIRSPGLGDTAMYLCATSSTGGALETQYFGPGTRLLVL.

This clonotype came up a few times. The CDR3 DNA reads TGCGCCAGCAGTACCACAGGGGGCAGTTCCGAGCAGTACTTC. Residues: CASSTTGGSSEQYF. The V and J genes are TRBV5-1 and TRBJ2-7, with 9 nucleotides matching TRBD1. The germline gives CDR1 SGHRS, CDR2 YFSETQ. The V and J ends lost 5 bases and 6 bases, in that order; junction bases with no gene match: 9. CDR3 size: 14 residues.

This clonotype turned up a few times. This sequence joins TRBV6-6 and TRBJ1-2; D is ambiguous. V lost 0 bases and J lost 0, with 11 bases in between. CDR1 is MNHNY, CDR2 SVGAGI, per germline (reference sequence). The CDR3 totals 16 residues. The CDR3 spells CASSYSRSDTNYGYTF. The CDR3 DNA follows: TGTGCCAGCAGTTACTCGAGGTCAGATACTAACTATGGCTACACCTTC.

This sequence joins TRBV20-1 and TRBJ2-2; D may match TRBD1 or TRBD2 (5 bases each). Trimming removed 2 bases from V and 7 bases from J, with 23 bases in between. The germline CDR1 and CDR2 sequences are DFQATT and SNEGSKA (reference sequence). This CDR3 region has 17 residues. CDR3 in DNA: TGCAGTGCTAGACTACATCCTGAGGGACCGCCGTACGGGGAGCTGTTTTTT. This encodes CSARLHPEGPPYGELFF.

This clonotype appeared a few times. The chain couples TRBV14 to TRBJ1-1; TRBD1 matches 7 bases. Germline V gives CDR1 SGHDN, CDR2 FVKESK. The CDR3 sequence is 15 residues long. The junction had 5 bases not matched to a gene; V was cut back by 4 bases and J by 0 bases. CDR3 sequence (DNA): TGTGCCAGCAGCCCTTGGACAGGCCTGAACACTGAAGCTTTCTTT. This encodes CASSPWTGLNTEAFF.

This clonotype was seen many times. The chain recombines TRBV4-1 with TRBJ1-1, with a possible D match to TRBD1 (6 bases). V gave up 5 bases and J gave up 6 bases, with 25 bases separating them. Germline V lookup: CDR1 MGHRA, CDR2 YSYEKL. The CDR3 contains 17 residues. CDR3 residues: CASSEPGAGGRNPEAFF. CDR3 nucleotides: TGCGCCAGCAGCGAACCAGGGGCCGGCGGGCGAAATCCTGAAGCTTTCTTT.

This clonotype was recorded many times. This chain joins TRBV10-3 and TRBJ1-1, with 7 bases matching TRBD1. The V segment lost 5 bases and the J segment 7 bases; nucleotides outside the gene matches: 7. There are 13 residues in the CDR3. Germline loops: CDR1 ENHRY, CDR2 SYGVKD. The CDR3 region has the DNA TGTGCCATCAGTACAGGGGTTGTAGGTGAAGCTTTCTTT. Its translation: CAISTGVVGEAFF.

V gene TRBV5-5 combines with J gene TRBJ2-3; a possible D gene is TRBD2 (6 bases). Deletions cut 7 bases from V and 11 bases from J, with 14 bases between. Looked up from germline, CDR1 is SGHKS and CDR2 is YYEKEE (reference sequence). The CDR3 loop spans 11 amino acids. The CDR3 DNA reads as TGTGCCAGCTGCCTCATGGGGGGGCAGTATTTT. Translated: CASCLMGGQYF.

The chain employs TRBV20-1 and TRBJ2-3, with D possibly matching TRBD1 (6 bases). The V gene lost 2 bases and the J gene lost 4 bases, with 16 bases spanning the gap. There are 15 residues in the CDR3. The V gene's germline CDR1 is DFQATT and CDR2 SNEGSKA (reference sequence). In nucleotides, the CDR3 is TGCAGTGCTAGAAACCAGGGGCTAGTGCCAGATACGCAGTATTTT. This encodes CSARNQGLVPDTQYF.

In this sample, this clonotype turned up many times. J is TRBJ2-3 and V is TRBV18; D may be TRBD1 or TRBD2 (5 bases each). Germline values: CDR1 KGHSH, CDR2 LQKENI. The CDR3 is made up of 14 amino acids. Trimming took off 8 bases at V and 0 bases at J, with 12 bases between the two ends. This chain's CDR3 is CASSPGGSTDTQYF. CDR3 DNA sequence: TGTGCCAGCAGTCCTGGGGGAAGCACAGATACGCAGTATTTT.

This clonotype was seen a handful of times. V gene TRBV11-2 combines with J gene TRBJ1-2; tentative D call: TRBD1 (5 bases). Germline CDR1 is SGHAT and CDR2 is FQNNGV. The length of the CDR3 is 14 residues. The ends were cut back, 3 bases at V and 4 bases at J, with 12 bases in the middle. The CDR3 region has the DNA TGTGCCAGCAGCTTCTTAAGGGGTGGCTATGGCTACACCTTC. It translates to CASSFLRGGYGYTF.

This clonotype was seen many times. The CDR3 is CSVRRGSMVDTQYF. As DNA, the CDR3 is TGCAGCGTTCGGAGGGGGAGCATGGTCGATACGCAGTATTTT. The V call is TRBV29-1, the J call TRBJ2-3; perhaps D is TRBD1 or TRBD2 (6 bases each). Deletions cut 5 bases from V and 6 bases from J, with 18 bases between. Germline V gene lookup returns CDR1 SQVTM and CDR2 ANQGSEA. This CDR3 contains 14 residues.

The chain carries TRBV12-3 or TRBV12-4 and TRBJ2-1; 9 nucleotides align to TRBD2. V was clipped by 2 bases and J by 1 base; unmatched bases: 3. The CDR3 consists of 16 residues. CDR3 sequence reads: CASSLSTSGSYNEQFF. The CDR3 nucleotides are TGTGCCAGCAGTTTATCTACTAGCGGGTCCTACAATGAGCAGTTCTTC.

V is TRBV15 and J is TRBJ2-7; D could derive from TRBD1 or TRBD2 (6 bases each). This CDR3 has 16 residues. Germline values: CDR1 LNHNV, CDR2 YYDKDF (reference sequence). V was pared by 1 base and J by 5 bases, with 18 bases between. The CDR3: CATSRAATGRTHEQYV. CDR3 coding DNA: TGTGCCACCAGCAGAGCGGCTACAGGGAGGACCCACGAGCAGTACGTC.

The table lists this clonotype with many counts. The V gene is TRBV24-1, the J gene TRBJ2-1; no reliable D call. Trimming took off 2 bases at V and 5 bases at J, with 27 bases between the two ends. Germline CDR1 KGHDR, CDR2 SFDVKD. The CDR3 length is 20 residues. This CDR3 reads CATSDWEFGLAPIGHNEQFF. CDR3 nucleotides: TGTGCCACCAGTGATTGGGAATTCGGGTTGGCCCCAATAGGGCACAATGAGCAGTTCTTC.

Many counts were recorded for this clonotype. An end of the junction does not agree with germline; a read error may underlie this. The rearrangement joins TRBV3-1 to TRBJ1-2; D is unclear. Germline CDR1 is LGHDT and CDR2 is YNNKEL (reference sequence). The CDR3 is made up of 12 amino acids. CDR3 region: CASSQVSGGYTF. In nucleotides, the CDR3 is TGCGCCAGCAGCCAAGTCAGTGGAGGCTACACCTTC. Drawing the rest from reference TRBV3-1 and TRBJ1-2, the complete variable domain is DTAVSQTPKYLVTQMGNDKSIKCEQNLGHDTMYWYKQDSKKFLKIMFSYNNKELIINETVPNRFSPKSPDKAHLNLHINSLELGDSAVYFCASSQVSGGYTFGSGTRLTVV.

In its sample, this clonotype was seen a few times. This chain connects TRBV5-5 to TRBJ1-1, with D possibly TRBD1 on 5 matching bases. The germline CDR1 and CDR2 sequences are SGHKS and YYEKEE (reference sequence). The CDR3 totals 16 residues. V lost 0 bases, J lost 3 bases, and 15 bases lay in between. The CDR3 DNA follows: TGTGCCAGCAGCTTGGGGGTCGGGGGGGAGGACACTGAAGCTTTCTTT. It specifies CASSLGVGGEDTEAFF.

Ten or more counts support this clonotype. This sequence joins TRBV7-8 and TRBJ2-1; D call uncertain. Between the trimmed V and J ends, which lost 5 bases and 0 bases, there was a span of 11 bases. The CDR3 is made up of 15 amino acids. Germline CDR1 and CDR2: SGHVS and FQNEAQ. The CDR3: CASSPLGVSYNEQFF. The CDR3 bases are TGTGCCAGCAGCCCGCTCGGTGTCTCCTACAATGAGCAGTTCTTC.

This clonotype turned up a few times. The chain combines TRBV5-6 with TRBJ1-2; perhaps TRBD1 as D (6 bases). The V end lost 0 bases, the J end lost 2 bases, and 11 bases lay between the germline ends. CDR1 is SGHDT, CDR2 YYEEEE, per germline. The CDR3 has 15 amino acids. CDR3 residues: CASSLERGINYGYTF. Written as DNA, the CDR3 is TGTGCCAGCAGCTTGGAGAGGGGGATAAACTATGGCTACACCTTC. Using reference TRBV5-6 and TRBJ1-2 for the parts outside the CDR3, the full variable domain is DAGVTQSPTHLIKTRGQQVTLRCSPKSGHDTVSWYQQALGQGPQFIFQYYEEEERQRGNFPDRFSGHQFPNYSSELNVNALLLGDSALYLCASSLERGINYGYTFGSGTRLTVV.

The CDR3 region is CASSLAQREHNEQFF. CDR3 in DNA: TGTGCCAGCAGTTTAGCCCAGCGGGAGCACAATGAGCAGTTCTTC. The V call is TRBV12-3 or TRBV12-4, the J call TRBJ2-1; TRBD2 aligns across 8 bases. The CDR3 sequence is 15 residues long. V gave up 0 bases and J gave up 5 bases; unmatched junction bases: 3.

V gene TRBV24-1 combines with J gene TRBJ1-1, with a weak D call TRBD1 (5 bases). Germline CDR1 is KGHDR and CDR2 is SFDVKD. V shed 5 bases and J shed 4 bases, with 13 bases lying between them. This CDR3 is 14 amino acids long. CDR3 protein: CATSVWGILTEAFF. CDR3 in DNA: TGTGCCACCAGTGTCTGGGGGATCCTCACTGAAGCTTTCTTT.